These 20 T cell receptor beta chains were sequenced from one sample in a study of spatial heterogeneity in lung cancer. As for time point: blood at routine non-recurrence follow-up after resection. No cells were sorted before sequencing. The whole RNA sequenced was extracted from tumor, nontumor lung or frozen PBMC. TCRdb reprocessed the 5' RACE reads with MiXCR, giving one entry per CDR3 protein. Found here are about 52,000 distinct CDR3 sequences, 7.4% of them singletons; the top ten hold less than 45%. The input for sequencing was PBMCs, taken at follow-up. The source of these receptors is a female donor with early-stage non-small cell lung cancer.

This clonotype has ten or more counts. In DNA, the CDR3 is TGTGCCAGCAGCCCGGACAGTACAGAGCAGTACTTC. Translation gives CASSPDSTEQYF. The genes are TRBV7-2 and TRBJ2-7; possibly TRBD1 for D (6 bases). The CDR3 is made up of 12 amino acids. Germline V gene sequence: CDR1 SGHTA, CDR2 FQGNSA. Trimming cost V 5 bases and J 7 bases, with 12 bases left between them.

At least ten counts were recorded for this clonotype. This chain uses TRBV3-1 with TRBJ2-5, with 11 nucleotides matching TRBD2. Germline CDR1 reads LGHDT; CDR2 reads YNNKEL (reference sequence). The V segment lost 2 bases and the J segment 9 bases; nucleotides outside the gene matches: 2. The CDR3 runs to 13 residues. The CDR3 reads CASSQQLAGAQYF. CDR3 in DNA: TGTGCCAGCAGCCAACAACTAGCGGGGGCCCAGTACTTC.

The gene calls are TRBV12-5 and TRBJ1-2, with TRBD1 matching 9 bases. The CDR3 length is 15 residues. The V gene end was trimmed by 6 bases and the J gene end by 5 bases; junction bases not matched to a gene: 10. The germline V gene encodes CDR1 LGHNT and CDR2 FRNRAP. In nucleotides, the CDR3 is TGTGCTAGTGGACCCGGACAGGGGACACTTTATGGCTACACCTTC. Protein: CASGPGQGTLYGYTF.

The chain recombines TRBV18 with TRBJ2-7; 7 bases align to TRBD1. The CDR3 is 13 amino acids. Germline V gene data show CDR1 as KGHSH and CDR2 as LQKENI. V was pared by 4 bases and J by 3 bases, with 3 bases of the junction left unmatched. CDR3 coding DNA: TGTGCCAGCTCACGGGGACAGAACTACGAGCAGTACTTC. Its protein product is CASSRGQNYEQYF.

This clonotype was counted at least ten times. The genes are TRBV4-1 and TRBJ2-7; 9 bases match TRBD2. V lost 2 bases and J lost 2; bases outside the gene matches: 10. CDR3 length: 17 residues. Germline assignment: CDR1 MGHRA and CDR2 YSYEKL. CDR3 in amino acids: CASSQTQGSGGTYEQYF. The CDR3 DNA follows: TGCGCCAGCAGCCAAACCCAGGGTAGCGGGGGAACCTACGAGCAGTACTTC.

This clonotype occurred once. This chain connects TRBV3-1 to TRBJ2-4, with D unclear. This CDR3 is built from 17 residues. V shed 3 bases and J shed 0 bases, with 15 bases lying between them. In germline, CDR1 is LGHDT, CDR2 YNNKEL (reference sequence). The CDR3 DNA reads TGTGCCAGCAGCCATCTCACCGGACCCGCAGCCAAAAACATTCAGTACTTC. Translating it yields CASSHLTGPAAKNIQYF.

This clonotype came up many times. V gene TRBV19 combines with J gene TRBJ2-7; D not resolved. Germline V gives CDR1 LNHDA, CDR2 SQIVND (reference sequence). The V end was cut by 7 bases, the J end by 0 bases, with 10 bases between. The CDR3 runs to 13 residues. The chain's CDR3 is CASIGYPSYEQYF. Written as DNA, the CDR3 is TGTGCCAGTATTGGATACCCCTCCTACGAGCAGTACTTC.

This clonotype occurred many times. The chain employs TRBV24-1 and TRBJ2-3; TRBD2 agrees at 7 bases. Germline lookup yields CDR1 KGHDR and CDR2 SFDVKD. The V gene end was trimmed by 9 bases and the J gene end by 0 bases; junction bases not matched to a gene: 2. CDR3 length equals 13 residues. The CDR3 DNA is TGTGCCACCGGCGGGGGAAGCACAGATACGCAGTATTTT. Translation: CATGGGSTDTQYF.

The CDR3 spells CASSVGTVPEGGTIYF. The CDR3 coding sequence is TGTGCCAGCAGCGTAGGTACAGTCCCCGAAGGAGGCACCATATATTTT. The chain joins TRBV9 to TRBJ1-3; no reliable D call. V was trimmed by 0 bases and J by 9 bases, leaving 19 bases between them. The length of the CDR3 is 16 residues. Germline CDR1 and CDR2: SGDLS and YYNGEE.

The rearrangement joins TRBV2 to TRBJ2-1; D perhaps matches TRBD2 (6 bases). V lost 1 base and J 4 bases, leaving 11 bases between the germline ends. The CDR3 has 15 amino acids. Germline loops: CDR1 SNHLY, CDR2 FYNNEI. CDR3 nucleotides: TGTGCCAGCAGTGAAGGGGGGGAAGGGTACAATGAGCAGTTCTTC. It specifies CASSEGGEGYNEQFF.

Ten or more counts support this clonotype. The chain joins TRBV2 to TRBJ2-3; D uncertain. V was shortened by 8 bases and J by 1 base, with 4 bases between the two germline ends. The CDR3 length is 11 residues. The germline V gene encodes CDR1 SNHLY and CDR2 FYNNEI. The CDR3 protein is CASEGTDTQYF. CDR3 bases: TGTGCCAGCGAGGGCACAGATACGCAGTATTTT.

V usage is TRBV7-2 and J usage is TRBJ2-7; D not certain. CDR1 and CDR2 from the germline V gene are SGHTA and FQGNSA. The CDR3 loop spans 14 amino acids. V shed 0 bases and J shed 2 bases, with 8 bases lying between them. CDR3: CASSLAGTPYEQYF. The CDR3 bases are TGTGCCAGCAGCTTAGCAGGCACCCCCTACGAGCAGTACTTC.

This rearrangement joins TRBV30 to TRBJ1-4; D may be TRBD1 (5 bases). The germline V gene has CDR1 GTSNPN and CDR2 SVGIG (reference sequence). The V end lost 3 bases, the J end lost 6 bases, and 17 bases lay between the germline ends. The CDR3 contains 15 residues. The CDR3 reads CAWRGAVGGDEKLFF. The CDR3, as DNA: TGTGCCTGGAGAGGAGCCGTTGGGGGAGATGAAAAACTGTTTTTT.

There are many counts of this clonotype. The genes are TRBV4-1 and TRBJ1-5; no clear D. Germline values: CDR1 MGHRA, CDR2 YSYEKL. With 1 base removed from V and 4 bases from J, the gap between germline ends came to 17 bases. The CDR3 consists of 17 residues. The CDR3 nucleotides read TGCGCCAGCAGCCAAGTCCTAGGCCATGTGGCAAATCAGCCCCAGCATTTT. This gives the protein CASSQVLGHVANQPQHF.

The chain has TRBV29-1 and TRBJ2-1, with no clear D. In germline, CDR1 is SQVTM, CDR2 ANQGSEA. Deletions cut 3 bases from V and 3 bases from J, with 6 bases between. The CDR3 spans 12 residues. The CDR3 reads CSVDLNYNEQFF. Written as DNA, the CDR3 is TGCAGCGTTGACTTAAACTACAATGAGCAGTTCTTC.

This clonotype was found many times. This chain uses TRBV29-1 with TRBJ2-7, with D possibly called TRBD1 or TRBD2 (5 bases each). The CDR3 loop spans 13 amino acids. The ends were cut back, 4 bases at V and 1 base at J, with 11 bases in the middle. Germline-derived CDR1 and CDR2 are SQVTM and ANQGSEA. Written as DNA, the CDR3 is TGCAGCGTTGGAGGGACCCCATCCTACGAGCAGTACTTC. Its translation is CSVGGTPSYEQYF.

This clonotype was seen at least ten times. The gene calls are TRBV1 and TRBJ2-1; the table assigns TRBD2, which was not confirmed against the DNA. TRBV1 is a known pseudogene. The CDR3 spans 14 residues. The CDR3 DNA follows: TGCACCAGCAATGGACTAGCGGTCGGGGATGAGCAGTTCTTC. Translating gives CTSNGLAVGDEQFF.

This clonotype appeared many times. The gene calls are TRBV5-4 and TRBJ2-6, with D perhaps TRBD1 (5 bases). CDR1 and CDR2 (germline): SGHNT, YYREEE (reference sequence). Trimming removed 5 bases at V and 0 bases at J, with 9 bases between. The CDR3 is 15 amino acids. In DNA, the CDR3 is TGTGCCAGCAGAGCCGACAGCTCTGGGGCCAACGTCCTGACTTTC. The encoded protein is CASRADSSGANVLTF.

The chain recombines TRBV4-1 with TRBJ1-2; D is ambiguous. The CDR3 sequence is 15 residues long. Germline-derived CDR1 and CDR2 are MGHRA and YSYEKL. Between the trimmed V and J ends, which lost 1 base and 5 bases, there was a span of 14 bases. DNA of the CDR3: TGCGCCAGCAGCCAAGGATTACGGTCGGGGTATGGCTACACCTTC. Its translation is CASSQGLRSGYGYTF.

This clonotype has at least ten counts. The chain joins TRBV9 to TRBJ2-7; 8 nucleotides align to TRBD1. CDR3 length: 15 residues. Unmatched junction bases numbered 7, after V lost 0 bases and J lost 5 bases. Germline V gene sequence: CDR1 SGDLS, CDR2 YYNGEE. This CDR3 is CASSVGAGGEDEQYF. The CDR3 bases are TGTGCCAGCAGCGTAGGGGCAGGGGGCGAAGACGAGCAGTACTTC.